A selection of T cell receptor beta chains follows, all from one sample in a study of early T cells in non-severe SARS-CoV-2 infection. One entry per CDR3 protein, called by TCRdb with MiXCR from the 5' RACE reads. The sample records more than 25,000 distinct CDR3 sequences, roughly 9.7% being singletons. The sequenced material came from whole blood. The receptor source for this set is an adult who was a healthcare worker with PCR-confirmed SARS-CoV-2 infection or an uninfected control (not recorded which). Both conserved end residues are part of each CDR3. The D gene is left open where the match is weak. Clone size is given for some rows only: seen once, a few or many times, or a class if the clone is expanded.

D gene	J gene	clone size	V gene	CDR3 protein	CDR3 DNA
TRBD1	TRBJ2-2	NA	TRBV5-1	CTSSSIDRAHTGELFF	TGCACCAGCAGCTCTATTGACAGGGCGCACACCGGGGAGCTGTTTTTT
NA	TRBJ1-5	many	TRBV12-3/TRBV12-4	CASSFSGGIGQPQHF	TGTGCCAGCAGTTTCTCCGGGGGCATAGGTCAGCCCCAGCATTTT
NA	TRBJ1-1	many	TRBV12-2	CASRLTGGNTEAFF	TGTGCAAGTCGCTTAACAGGGGGCAACACTGAAGCTTTCTTT
TRBD2	TRBJ2-1	medium-sized	TRBV6-2/TRBV6-3	CASRPVAGGLNEQFF	TGTGCCAGCAGGCCAGTAGCGGGGGGTCTCAATGAGCAGTTCTTC
TRBD1	TRBJ1-2	NA	TRBV12-3/TRBV12-4	CASRVSDRGYGYTF	TGTGCCAGCAGGGTCAGTGACAGGGGTTATGGCTACACCTTC
TRBD1	TRBJ1-6	many	TRBV12-3/TRBV12-4	CASSWDRAGSPLHF	TGTGCCAGCAGTTGGGACAGGGCCGGATCACCCCTCCACTTT
NA	TRBJ2-1	many	TRBV6-5	CASSRTPYNEQFF	TGTGCCAGCAGTAGGACACCCTACAATGAGCAGTTCTTC
NA	TRBJ1-2	NA	TRBV12-3/TRBV12-4	CASSFAQRKGYTF	TGTGCCAGCAGTTTTGCACAGCGGAAAGGCTACACCTTC
TRBD1	TRBJ1-3	many	TRBV12-3/TRBV12-4	CASNLDRASGNTIYF	TGTGCCAGCAACCTGGACAGGGCCTCTGGAAACACCATATATTTT
NA	TRBJ2-7	NA	TRBV10-3	CATEGPRVHF	TGTGCCACTGAGGGTCCCCGAGTGCACTTC
NA	TRBJ2-1	many	TRBV9	CASNDPTGLPSLDNEQFF	TGTGCCAGCAACGACCCCACGGGACTCCCCAGTCTCGACAATGAGCAGTTCTTC
NA	TRBJ1-5	many	TRBV7-9	CASSPRRGQPQHF	TGTGCCAGCAGTCCCCGACGGGGTCAGCCCCAGCATTTT
TRBD2	TRBJ2-7	NA	TRBV10-2	CASRGGLAGRGREQYF	TGCGCCTCCAGGGGGGGCCTAGCGGGGAGAGGTCGGGAGCAGTACTTC
NA	TRBJ1-1	few	TRBV4-3	CASSQDGGLTEAFF	TGCGCCAGCAGCCAAGATGGAGGACTGACTGAAGCTTTCTTT
TRBD2	TRBJ2-3	NA	TRBV5-6	CASSSGLAGPDTQYF	TGTGCCAGCAGCTCCGGACTAGCGGGGCCGGATACGCAGTATTTT
NA	TRBJ2-7	many	TRBV7-9	CASSGRFSVTYEQYF	TGTGCCAGCAGCGGGAGGTTCTCAGTCACCTACGAGCAGTACTTC
NA	TRBJ1-1	many	TRBV6-4	CASSDWAGEAFF	TGTGCCAGCAGTGACTGGGCAGGAGAAGCTTTCTTT
NA	TRBJ2-5	many	TRBV11-2	CASSAGEKETQYF	TGTGCCAGCAGCGCTGGAGAAAAAGAGACCCAGTACTTC
TRBD1	TRBJ1-4	many	TRBV5-1	CASSRTTGEDEKLFF	TGCGCCAGCAGCAGGACGACAGGGGAGGATGAAAAACTGTTTTTT
NA	TRBJ2-7	NA	TRBV5-1	CASSLPGVEQYF	TGCGCCAGCAGCTTGCCGGGGGTCGAGCAGTACTTC
TRBD1	TRBJ1-4	few	TRBV28	CASRPPGGNEKLFF	TGTGCCAGCAGACCCCCAGGGGGAAATGAAAAACTGTTTTTT
NA	TRBJ2-6	many	TRBV10-3	CAISEGYVLTF	TGTGCCATCAGTGAGGGGTACGTCCTGACTTTC
NA	TRBJ1-6	many	TRBV4-2	CASSQLSAASPLHF	TGTGCCAGCAGCCAGCTTTCGGCGGCTTCACCCCTCCACTTT
NA	TRBJ2-3	once	TRBV7-9	CASSPRGGGGRTDTQYF	TGTGCCAGCAGCCCACGAGGTGGAGGGGGACGTACAGATACGCAGTATTTT
NA	TRBJ2-3	many	TRBV7-2	CASSFTLSTDTQYF	TGTGCCAGCAGCTTCACCCTAAGCACAGATACGCAGTATTTT
NA	TRBJ2-1	medium-sized	TRBV2	CASTGLNYNEQFF	TGTGCCAGCACCGGACTTAACTACAATGAGCAGTTCTTC
NA	TRBJ2-3	many	TRBV29-1	CSVTRRLAADTQYF	TGCAGCGTGACGAGACGGCTAGCCGCTGATACGCAGTATTTT
TRBD1	TRBJ1-6	NA	TRBV5-5	CASSLTPGGSSPLHF	TGTGCCAGCAGCTTGACTCCAGGGGGAAGTTCACCCCTCCACTTT
NA	TRBJ1-5	many	TRBV6-2/TRBV6-3	CASSYDTYSNQPQHF	TGTGCCAGCAGTTACGACACTTATAGCAATCAGCCCCAGCATTTT
NA	TRBJ2-7	many	TRBV3-1	CASSQEGLVAF	TGTGCCAGCAGCCAAGAAGGGCTGGTTGCCTTC
NA	TRBJ1-6	NA	TRBV20-1	CSASKGGGSSYNSPLHF	TGCAGTGCTAGCAAGGGGGGAGGGAGCTCCTATAATTCACCCCTCCACTTT
NA	TRBJ1-2	many	TRBV6-5	CASSSLLYGYTF	TGTGCCAGCAGTTCCCTCCTTTACGGCTACACCTTC
NA	TRBJ2-3	NA	TRBV5-5	CASSLRTYPTDTQYF	TGTGCCAGCAGCTTGAGGACGTACCCCACAGATACGCAGTATTTT
NA	TRBJ1-2	NA	TRBV12-3/TRBV12-4	CASSYLTSSYGYTF	TGTGCCAGCTCCTATTTGACAAGCAGCTATGGCTACACCTTC
NA	TRBJ2-6	many	TRBV3-1	CASSPEEGSGANVLTF	TGTGCCAGCAGCCCCGAAGAGGGGTCTGGGGCCAACGTCCTGACTTTC
TRBD1	TRBJ2-7	many	TRBV11-2	CASSSQTGGSYEQYF	TGTGCCAGCAGCTCCCAGACAGGGGGCTCCTACGAGCAGTACTTC
TRBD1	TRBJ1-2	many	TRBV7-3	CASSWTGESGYTF	TGTGCCAGCAGCTGGACAGGGGAGAGTGGCTACACCTTC
NA	TRBJ1-5	few	TRBV2	CASSNTWDQPQHF	TGTGCCAGCAGTAATACTTGGGATCAGCCCCAGCATTTT
NA	TRBJ1-1	NA	TRBV20-1	CSATTGYTEAFF	TGCAGTGCTACAACAGGGTACACTGAAGCTTTCTTT
TRBD1	TRBJ2-7	NA	TRBV3-1	CASSRDRLAYEQYF	TGTGCCAGCAGCCGGGACAGGTTAGCCTACGAGCAGTACTTC
NA	TRBJ2-5	medium-sized	TRBV29-1	CSVPVDGGRETQYF	TGCAGCGTCCCAGTGGACGGGGGGCGAGAGACCCAGTACTTC
TRBD1	TRBJ2-1	NA	TRBV6-5	CASRSPGQGSSEQFF	TGTGCCAGCAGATCTCCGGGACAGGGTTCGAGTGAGCAGTTCTTC
NA	TRBJ1-4	many	TRBV18	CASSPTTATNEKLFF	TGTGCCAGCTCCCCAACTACCGCAACTAATGAAAAACTGTTTTTT
NA	TRBJ2-1	few	TRBV20-1	CSARAPFSYNEQFF	TGCAGTGCACGTGCACCGTTCTCCTACAATGAGCAGTTCTTC
NA	TRBJ2-3	many	TRBV7-2	CASSFEGSGTQYF	TGTGCCAGCAGCTTCGAGGGGAGCGGTACGCAGTATTTT